This T cell receptor beta chain was sequenced during a study of blood T cell repertoires in COVID-19. Overall study context: Donors in the United States, Italy and Spain gave samples during acute or convalescent COVID-19. The analysed material was cDNA or gDNA that came from T cells, B-cell-depleted T cells, or PBMCs.

V was clipped by 7 bases and J by 4 bases; unmatched bases: 10. This CDR3 spans 14 amino acids. Germline V CDR1 and CDR2: SQVTM, ANQGSEA. Generated by immunoSEQ multiplex PCR, the TCRdb table keeps only in-frame clones and is missing some. Counted here are roughly 80,000 clones, over 70% occurring once; the ten biggest clones make up 11%. The sequence came from a man over 45 with acute or convalescent COVID-19. The sample was peripheral blood. The chain employs TRBV29-1 and TRBJ2-3, with TRBD1 identical over 8 bases. This CDR3 reads CSALHRGTSDTQYF. The CDR3 nucleotides are TGCAGCGCCTTACACAGGGGGACCTCAGATACGCAGTATTTT.